Listed below are T cell receptor beta chains from one sample, sequenced in a study of identical twins. TCRdb passed the 5' RACE reads through MiXCR, listing each CDR3 protein once. The table has a few hundred thousand distinct CDR3 sequences, 9.6% seen once. This sample also belongs to another study, concerning yellow fever vaccine responses in identical twins.

Sequencing input: PBMCs. The receptors derive from a woman aged 18-29 years in good health. CDR3s include the opening cysteine and the closing phenylalanine or tryptophan. Fields, in order: CDR3 protein, J gene, V gene.

CSVWTSGSNEQFF | TRBJ2-1 | TRBV20-1
CASSLVAGENRAKNIQYF | TRBJ2-4 | TRBV5-1
CASSEDRGQIYEQYF | TRBJ2-7 | TRBV12-3/TRBV12-4
CASSSSVDTQYF | TRBJ2-3 | TRBV7-3
CASREDRGANEQFF | TRBJ2-1 | TRBV25-1
CASSLNGQGEKLFF | TRBJ1-4 | TRBV5-4
CASSLSSGTYSNQPQHF | TRBJ1-5 | TRBV6-2/TRBV6-3
CASSLTSGGNNEQFF | TRBJ2-1 | TRBV7-3
CSAIGDRSKETQYF | TRBJ2-5 | TRBV20-1
CASSQIPFGGELFF | TRBJ2-2 | TRBV4-3
CASSLRARGETDTQYF | TRBJ2-3 | TRBV28
CASSLGGLVYGYTF | TRBJ1-2 | TRBV12-3/TRBV12-4
CRGRDQTNYNEQFF | TRBJ2-1 | TRBV29-1
CASSPPGGFQSNEQFF | TRBJ2-1 | TRBV11-2
CASSLTPGQGREQYF | TRBJ2-7 | TRBV4-1
CSARFVREQYF | TRBJ2-7 | TRBV20-1
CASSRDPSRGQFF | TRBJ2-1 | TRBV3-1
CASGTFGADTQYF | TRBJ2-3 | TRBV12-3/TRBV12-4
CASSYRYRKSQETQYF | TRBJ2-5 | TRBV6-5
CSAGTGGYTF | TRBJ1-2 | TRBV20-1
CASSLDGVLSPLHF | TRBJ1-6 | TRBV5-1
CASSYFPGGGYTF | TRBJ1-2 | TRBV6-6